These 2 T cell receptor beta chains were sequenced from one sample in a study of blood T cells in healthy people across ages (dated by TCRdb to between 2015 and 2016). Library preparation used 5' RACE. The run used an Illumina HiSeq 2500. The second PCR ran for about 6 to 12 cycles and used a J-beta primer mix along with a sample-barcoded 5' primer. TCRdb took the public reads, trimmed them with fastp at Q25, ran MiXCR for clone calling and kept in-frame beta chains. Identical CDR3 protein sequences are pooled into one entry, listed with their most common genes and DNA. In this sample the table shows fewer than 2,000,000 distinct CDR3 sequences, approximately 32% of which occur a single time. The ten largest make up roughly 10% of the sample. The sequencing sample was made of blood. The receptors shown here come from a woman aged 25-40 years in good health.

To note about this clonotype: A read error may be the cause here, since a much bigger clone is one base away. The J gene is TRBJ1-2, the V gene TRBV29-1; D might be TRBD1 (5 bases). The CDR3 runs 12 residues. The germline V gene encodes CDR1 SQVTM and CDR2 ANQGSEA. The CDR3 loop is CSVPHGGRGCTF. The CDR3 bases are TGCAGCGTCCCCCATGGGGGAAGAGGCTGCACCTTC.

V is TRBV28 and J is TRBJ2-1; TRBD1 aligns across 8 bases. The CDR3 loop spans 16 amino acids. V was clipped by 2 bases and J by 3 bases; unmatched bases: 6. Germline CDR1 and CDR2: MDHEN and SYDVKM. The CDR3 coding sequence is TGTGCCAGCAGTTTAGGGCAGGGGGCGAACTACAATGAGCAGTTCTTC. Translating gives CASSLGQGANYNEQFF.